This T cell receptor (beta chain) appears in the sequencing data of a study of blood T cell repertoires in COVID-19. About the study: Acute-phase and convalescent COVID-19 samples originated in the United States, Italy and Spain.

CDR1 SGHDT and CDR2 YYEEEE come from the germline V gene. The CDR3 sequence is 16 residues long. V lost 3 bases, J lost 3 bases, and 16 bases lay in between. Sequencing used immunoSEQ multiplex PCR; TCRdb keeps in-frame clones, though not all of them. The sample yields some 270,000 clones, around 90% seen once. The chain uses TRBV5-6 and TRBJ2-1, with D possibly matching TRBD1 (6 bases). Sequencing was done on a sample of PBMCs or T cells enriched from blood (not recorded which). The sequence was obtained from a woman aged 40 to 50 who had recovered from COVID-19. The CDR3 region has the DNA TGTGCCAGCAGCTACCCCGATGGGACAATCTACAATGAGCAGTTCTTC. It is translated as CASSYPDGTIYNEQFF.